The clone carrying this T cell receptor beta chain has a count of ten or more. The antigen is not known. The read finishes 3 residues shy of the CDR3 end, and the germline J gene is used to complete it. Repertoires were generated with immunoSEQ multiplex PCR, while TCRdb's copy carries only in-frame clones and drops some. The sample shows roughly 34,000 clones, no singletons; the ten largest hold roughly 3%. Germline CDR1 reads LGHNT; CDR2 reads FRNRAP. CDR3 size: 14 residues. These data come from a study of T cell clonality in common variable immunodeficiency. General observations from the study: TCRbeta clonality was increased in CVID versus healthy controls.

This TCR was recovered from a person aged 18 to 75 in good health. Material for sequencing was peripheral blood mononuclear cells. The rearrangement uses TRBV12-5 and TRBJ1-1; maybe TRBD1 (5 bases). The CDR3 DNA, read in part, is TGTGCTAGTGGTTTGGTACGGGAGGGGCGAGCG. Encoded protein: CASGLVREGRA. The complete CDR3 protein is CASGLVREGRAAFF.